The 27 T cell receptor beta chains listed next were all sequenced from one sample in a study of Tregs in tolerant kidney transplant recipients. Repertoires were generated with immunoSEQ multiplex PCR, while TCRdb's copy carries only in-frame clones and drops some. The sample consists of some 62,000 clones, roughly 98% of them appearing once. Source: Tregs from blood, taken before the transplant. Receptors originate from a human donor who received a combined kidney and bone marrow transplant.

The chain joins TRBV6-6 to TRBJ2-2, with 12 bases identical to TRBD2. Germline values: CDR1 MNHNY, CDR2 SVGAGI (reference sequence). The V and J ends lost 7 bases and 5 bases, in that order; junction bases with no gene match: 5. The CDR3 runs 15 residues. This chain's CDR3 is CASTPGTSGTGELFF. CDR3 bases: TGTGCCAGCACCCCCGGGACTAGCGGGACCGGGGAGCTGTTTTTT.

This chain joins TRBV25-1 and TRBJ1-3; D is uncertain. This CDR3 has 16 residues. Per the germline V gene, CDR1 is MGHDK and CDR2 is SYGVNS. V lost 3 bases and J 2 bases, leaving 14 bases between the germline ends. The CDR3 nucleotides read TGTGCCAGCAGTGATGGGAGAGATCTCACTGGAAACACCATATATTTT. The encoded protein is CASSDGRDLTGNTIYF.

V and J are TRBV6-1 and TRBJ2-1, with 8 bases identical to TRBD1. CDR1 MNHNS and CDR2 SASEGT come from the germline V gene. CDR3 length: 12 residues. V shed 6 bases, J shed 13 bases, and the junction held 8 bases outside the gene matches. The CDR3 here is CASSVAGTGQFF. The DNA of the CDR3 is TGTGCCAGCAGCGTTGCAGGGACAGGCCAGTTCTTC.

V gene TRBV7-2 combines with J gene TRBJ2-6; 9 nucleotides line up with TRBD1. There are 18 residues in the CDR3. Germline lookup yields CDR1 SGHTA and CDR2 FQGNSA. The J segment lost 4 bases and the V segment lost 2 bases, leaving 9 bases of the junction unmatched. The CDR3 loop reads CASSLTAGTGTGANVLTF. In DNA form, the CDR3 reads TGTGCCAGCAGCTTAACCGCGGGGACAGGGACCGGGGCCAACGTCCTGACTTTC.

This chain uses TRBV2 with TRBJ1-1; D is possibly TRBD1 (5 bases). Looked up from germline, CDR1 is SNHLY and CDR2 is FYNNEI. Between the trimmed V and J ends, which lost 4 bases and 0 bases, there was a span of 9 bases. The CDR3 runs to 14 residues. Written as DNA, the CDR3 is TGTGCCAGCAGTGGGCAGGGTCTGAACACTGAAGCTTTCTTT. It is translated as CASSGQGLNTEAFF.

This clone was detected once. This sequence joins TRBV13 and TRBJ2-7, with TRBD2 matching 9 bases. Germline-derived CDR1 and CDR2 are PRHDT and FYEKMQ (reference sequence). The CDR3 sequence is 15 residues long. Trimming at V came to 5 bases and at J to 5 bases, leaving 10 bases not matched to a gene. The CDR3 spells CASSPRGGPIDEQYF. The CDR3 DNA is TGTGCCAGCAGCCCGCGGGGGGGCCCCATCGACGAGCAGTACTTC.

This chain joins TRBV4-2 and TRBJ2-3; 10 bases are a match to TRBD2. In germline, CDR1 is LGHNA, CDR2 YNFKEQ. The CDR3 totals 16 residues. V shed 1 base and J 4 bases; nucleotides not matched to a gene: 5. CDR3 sequence reads: CASSQVVAGGSDTQYF. The CDR3 DNA reads as TGTGCCAGCAGCCAAGTAGTAGCGGGGGGATCAGATACGCAGTATTTT.

V usage is TRBV4-2 and J usage is TRBJ1-2; D is uncertain. The V gene lost 3 bases and the J gene lost 4 bases, with 9 bases spanning the gap. CDR1 is LGHNA and CDR2 is YNFKEQ in the germline V gene. The length of the CDR3 is 13 residues. The CDR3 loop is CASSQEGSYGYTF. In nucleotides, the CDR3 is TGTGCCAGCAGCCAGGAAGGGAGCTATGGCTACACCTTC.

In this sample, this clone turned up once. V usage is TRBV6-6 and J usage is TRBJ2-3; D call uncertain. The V and J ends lost 8 bases and 6 bases respectively, with 12 bases between them. Germline V gives CDR1 MNHNY, CDR2 SVGAGI (reference sequence). The CDR3 sequence is 12 residues long. The CDR3 reads CASRKTGDTQYF. CDR3 coding DNA: TGTGCCAGCCGTAAAACCGGGGATACGCAGTATTTT.

The rearrangement joins TRBV9 to TRBJ2-7, with 12 bases identical to TRBD2. Germline loops: CDR1 SGDLS, CDR2 YYNGEE. After removal of 0 bases from V and 4 bases from J, the junction contained 2 bases not matched to a gene. The CDR3 totals 15 residues. In nucleotides, the CDR3 is TGTGCCAGCAGCGTAGGTCTAGCGGGGGGGTACGAGCAGTACTTC. Residues: CASSVGLAGGYEQYF.

V is TRBV28 and J is TRBJ1-2; 8 bases align to TRBD1. V lost 4 bases and J lost 5; bases outside the gene matches: 9. The CDR3 loop spans 15 amino acids. In germline, CDR1 is MDHEN, CDR2 SYDVKM. CDR3 sequence (DNA): TGTGCCAGCAGTTCACCCGGACAGGGTAGTTATGGCTACACCTTC. Translating gives CASSSPGQGSYGYTF.

The chain employs TRBV14 and TRBJ2-5, with unresolved D. CDR3 length: 15 residues. V was trimmed by 2 bases and J by 1 base, leaving 11 bases between them. Germline lookup yields CDR1 SGHDN and CDR2 FVKESK. The CDR3 sequence: CASSQIGYSQETQYF. The CDR3, as DNA: TGTGCCAGCAGCCAAATTGGTTACAGCCAAGAGACCCAGTACTTC. Supplemented by reference TRBV14 and TRBJ2-5, the full variable domain reads EAGVTQFPSHSVIEKGQTVTLRCDPISGHDNLYWYRRVMGKEIKFLLHFVKESKQDESGMPNNRFLAERTGGTYSTLKVQPAELEDSGVYFCASSQIGYSQETQYFGPGTRLLVL.

The chain joins TRBV7-3 to TRBJ2-1; 8 bases are shared with TRBD2. J was trimmed by 6 bases and V by 3 bases; bases with no gene match: 4. Germline CDR1 and CDR2: SGHTA and FQGTGA. The CDR3 has 14 amino acids. This CDR3 is CASSLGGLVNEQFF. CDR3 nucleotide sequence: TGTGCCAGCAGCTTGGGGGGACTAGTCAATGAGCAGTTCTTC. The full variable domain, completed using reference TRBV7-3 and TRBJ2-1, is GAGVSQTPSNKVTEKGKYVELRCDPISGHTALYWYRQSLGQGPEFLIYFQGTGAADDSGLPNDRFFAVRPEGSVSTLKIQRTERGDSAVYLCASSLGGLVNEQFFGPGTRLTVL.

V is TRBV5-1 and J is TRBJ2-7, with TRBD1 matching 7 bases. V shed 8 bases and J 6 bases; nucleotides not matched to a gene: 20. This CDR3 is built from 16 residues. CDR1 is SGHRS, CDR2 YFSETQ, per germline. The DNA of the CDR3 is TGCGCCAGTAGGATAGAGACAGGGAAGAAACTCTCCGAGCAGTACTTC. This translates into CASRIETGKKLSEQYF.

The J gene is TRBJ1-2, the V gene TRBV4-2, with D possibly matching TRBD1 (5 bases). With 0 bases removed from V and 6 bases from J, the gap between germline ends came to 17 bases. This CDR3 region has 16 residues. Germline V lookup: CDR1 LGHNA, CDR2 YNFKEQ. CDR3 region: CASSQDSRVWQNGYTF. DNA of the CDR3: TGTGCCAGCAGCCAAGATTCCAGGGTCTGGCAAAATGGCTACACCTTC.

The genes are TRBV29-1 and TRBJ1-5; 7 bases agree with TRBD1. The V gene end was trimmed by 6 bases and the J gene end by 5 bases; junction bases not matched to a gene: 10. The CDR3 extends over 14 amino acids. The germline CDR1 and CDR2 sequences are SQVTM and ANQGSEA. This CDR3 is CSVATGFGYQPQHF. The CDR3 nucleotides read TGCAGCGTCGCGACAGGGTTTGGGTATCAGCCCCAGCATTTT.

V usage is TRBV5-1 and J usage is TRBJ2-7, with TRBD2 matching over 11 bases. The CDR3 runs 19 residues. Trimming removed 3 bases from V and 3 bases from J; junction bases left unmatched: 17. Germline V gene data show CDR1 as SGHRS and CDR2 as YFSETQ. Here the CDR3 reads CASSSRPGLAGGSGYEQYF. The CDR3 DNA is TGCGCCAGCAGCTCAAGACCTGGGCTAGCGGGAGGTTCCGGCTACGAGCAGTACTTC. The entire variable domain, with the rest obtained from reference TRBV5-1 and TRBJ2-7, is as follows: KAGVTQTPRYLIKTRGQQVTLSCSPISGHRSVSWYQQTPGQGLQFLFEYFSETQRNKGNFPGRFSGRQFSNSRSEMNVSTLELGDSALYLCASSSRPGLAGGSGYEQYFGPGTRLTVT.

V is TRBV9 and J is TRBJ2-7, with D unclear. The V gene lost 4 bases and the J gene lost 0 bases, with 11 bases spanning the gap. The CDR3 has 14 residues. Germline loops: CDR1 SGDLS, CDR2 YYNGEE. In DNA form, the CDR3 reads TGTGCCAGCAGCCCCTCTTCCCTCTCCTACGAGCAGTACTTC. It specifies CASSPSSLSYEQYF.

This clone was seen a single time. The J gene is TRBJ2-1, the V gene TRBV7-2, with 9 bases that match TRBD2. This CDR3 contains 14 residues. Per germline, CDR1 SGHTA and CDR2 FQGNSA. The V and J ends lost 1 base and 10 bases, in that order; junction bases with no gene match: 5. CDR3 DNA sequence: TGTGCCAGCAGCTTAGTTGCGGGGGGGGTGGAGCAGTTCTTC. This gives the protein CASSLVAGGVEQFF.

V usage is TRBV28 and J usage is TRBJ2-5, with D possibly matching TRBD1 (6 bases). Deletions cut 5 bases from V and 2 bases from J, with 15 bases between. Germline V gives CDR1 MDHEN, CDR2 SYDVKM. The length of the CDR3 is 15 residues. The CDR3 DNA reads as TGTGCCAGCAGTAGGGCCAGGGGTAGGCAAGAGACCCAGTACTTC. It codes for CASSRARGRQETQYF.

V and J are TRBV28 and TRBJ2-6, with 8 bases aligning to TRBD1. Germline CDR1 and CDR2: MDHEN and SYDVKM. The CDR3 consists of 17 residues. V lost 4 bases to trimming and J lost 3 bases; unmatched junction nucleotides: 8. The CDR3 DNA sequence: TGTGCCAGCAGTTCCCCTCAGGGGGCGCATGGGGCCAACGTCCTGACTTTC. This gives the protein CASSSPQGAHGANVLTF.

This clone was observed a single time. The chain carries TRBV7-3 and TRBJ2-2; a weak D match, TRBD1 (5 bases). The CDR3 sequence is 16 residues long. V gave up 4 bases and J gave up 7 bases, with 19 bases separating them. Germline V gene lookup returns CDR1 SGHTA and CDR2 FQGTGA. The CDR3: CASSSKGLIGGGELFF. The CDR3 region has the DNA TGTGCCAGCAGCTCGAAGGGGCTCATTGGTGGCGGGGAGCTGTTTTTT.

The chain is built from TRBV25-1 and TRBJ1-4; 7 bases are shared with TRBD1. Germline-derived CDR1 and CDR2 are MGHDK and SYGVNS. V trimming: 8 bases; J trimming: 7 bases; junction bases outside the gene matches: 7. This CDR3 comprises 13 residues. CDR3 sequence: CASRQGGSEKLFF. The CDR3 DNA is TGTGCCAGCCGACAGGGAGGAAGTGAAAAACTGTTTTTT.

V usage is TRBV5-1 and J usage is TRBJ1-1, with TRBD1 matching 9 bases. J gave up 3 bases and V 4 bases, and 10 bases lay outside the gene matches. CDR1 and CDR2 from the germline V gene are SGHRS and YFSETQ. The CDR3 is made up of 16 amino acids. As DNA, the CDR3 is TGCGCCAGCAGCGGAACACAGGGGGCCAGAGACACTGAAGCTTTCTTT. Its protein product is CASSGTQGARDTEAFF.

The genes are TRBV7-8 and TRBJ1-4; unclear D gene. The CDR3 contains 15 residues. CDR1 is SGHVS and CDR2 is FQNEAQ in the germline V gene. The ends were cut back, 1 base at V and 3 bases at J, with 9 bases in the middle. The CDR3 DNA reads TGTGCCAGCAGCTTAGGCCGTGCAGCTAATGAAAAACTGTTTTTT. It yields the protein CASSLGRAANEKLFF.

This sequence joins TRBV7-6 and TRBJ2-2, with 10 bases lining up with TRBD2. Trimming took 5 bases from V and 0 from J; bases not matched to a gene: 6. The CDR3 length is 17 residues. Germline V lookup: CDR1 SGHVS, CDR2 FNYEAQ. The CDR3 region has the DNA TGTGCCAGCAGCAGCCGGACTAGCGGCCCGAACACCGGGGAGCTGTTTTTT. Its protein product is CASSSRTSGPNTGELFF. Full variable domain (remainder filled in from reference TRBV7-6 and TRBJ2-2): GAGVSQSPRYKVTKRGQDVALRCDPISGHVSLYWYRQALGQGPEFLTYFNYEAQQDKSGLPNDRFSAERPEGSISTLTIQRTEQRDSAMYRCASSSRTSGPNTGELFFGEGSRLTVL.

This clone was seen a single time. In DNA, the CDR3 is TGTGCCAGCAGCCTCGGGGGGGGCGATGGCTACACCTTC. Protein sequence: CASSLGGGDGYTF. The chain combines TRBV27 with TRBJ1-2; TRBD1 is a possible D gene (6 bases). CDR1 is MNHEY, CDR2 SMNVEV, per germline (reference sequence). The CDR3 has 13 residues. V lost 6 bases, J lost 6 bases, and 14 bases lay in between.